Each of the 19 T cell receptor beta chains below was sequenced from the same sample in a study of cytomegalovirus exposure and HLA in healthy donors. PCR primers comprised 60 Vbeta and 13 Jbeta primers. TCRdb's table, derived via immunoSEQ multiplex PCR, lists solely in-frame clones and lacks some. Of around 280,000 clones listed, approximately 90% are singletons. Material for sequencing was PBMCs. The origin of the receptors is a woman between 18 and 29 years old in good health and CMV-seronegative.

The CDR3 coding sequence is TGTGCCAGTACCATGACAGGGAACACTGAAGCTTTCTTT. It yields the protein CASTMTGNTEAFF. V gene TRBV19 combines with J gene TRBJ1-1; TRBD1 might be the D (6 bases). V was pared by 7 bases and J by 1 base, with 10 bases between. Germline V gives CDR1 LNHDA, CDR2 SQIVND (reference sequence). The CDR3 contains 13 residues.

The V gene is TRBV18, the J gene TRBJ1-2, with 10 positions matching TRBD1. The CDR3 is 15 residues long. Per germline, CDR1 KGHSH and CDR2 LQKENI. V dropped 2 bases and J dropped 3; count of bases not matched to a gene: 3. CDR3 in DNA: TGTGCCAGCTCACCAGGACAGGGGGGAGACTATGGCTACACCTTC. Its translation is CASSPGQGGDYGYTF.

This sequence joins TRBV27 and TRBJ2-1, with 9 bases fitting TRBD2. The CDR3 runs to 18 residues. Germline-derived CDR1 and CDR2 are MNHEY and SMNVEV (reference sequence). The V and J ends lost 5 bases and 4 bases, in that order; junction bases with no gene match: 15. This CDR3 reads CASSPEGSGGLHYNEQFF. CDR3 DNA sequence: TGTGCCAGCAGTCCTGAGGGTAGCGGGGGCCTCCATTACAATGAGCAGTTCTTC.

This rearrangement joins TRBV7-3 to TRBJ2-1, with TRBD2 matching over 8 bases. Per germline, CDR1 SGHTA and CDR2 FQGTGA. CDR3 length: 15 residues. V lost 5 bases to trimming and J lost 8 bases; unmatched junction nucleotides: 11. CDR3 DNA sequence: TGTGCCAGCAGCCCGACGTCCGGGACTAGATATGAGCAGTTCTTC. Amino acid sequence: CASSPTSGTRYEQFF.

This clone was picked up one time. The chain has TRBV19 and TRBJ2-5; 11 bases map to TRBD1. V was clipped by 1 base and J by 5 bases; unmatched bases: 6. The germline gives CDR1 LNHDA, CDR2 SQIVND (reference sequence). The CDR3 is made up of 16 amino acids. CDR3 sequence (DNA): TGTGCCAGTAGTATAGGTCGGGGACAGGGGGAGGAGACCCAGTACTTC. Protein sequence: CASSIGRGQGEETQYF. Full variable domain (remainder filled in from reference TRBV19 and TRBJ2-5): DGGITQSPKYLFRKEGQNVTLSCEQNLNHDAMYWYRQDPGQGLRLIYYSQIVNDFQKGDIAEGYSVSREKKESFPLTVTSAQKNPTAFYLCASSIGRGQGEETQYFGPGTRLLVL.

The CDR3 DNA sequence: TGTGCTACGGTGAGGGACAGCACCTTAAACAATCAGCCCCAGCATTTT. It codes for CATVRDSTLNNQPQHF. The chain employs TRBV12-5 and TRBJ1-5; 7 bases agree with TRBD1. CDR3 size: 16 residues. Germline CDR1 reads LGHNT; CDR2 reads FRNRAP. J was trimmed by 3 bases and V by 10 bases; bases with no gene match: 15.

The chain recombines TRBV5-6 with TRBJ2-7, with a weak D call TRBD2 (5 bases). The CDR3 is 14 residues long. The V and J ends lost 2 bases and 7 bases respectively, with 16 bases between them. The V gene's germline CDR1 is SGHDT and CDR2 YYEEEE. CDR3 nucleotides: TGTGCCAGCAGCTTTGGACGCCTAGCTCGGGAGCAGTACTTC. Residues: CASSFGRLAREQYF.

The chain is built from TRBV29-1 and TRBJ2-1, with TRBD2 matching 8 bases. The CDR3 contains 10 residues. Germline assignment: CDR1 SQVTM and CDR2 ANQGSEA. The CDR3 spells CTGGGNEQFF. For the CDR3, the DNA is TGCACCGGGGGGGGCAATGAGCAGTTCTTC.

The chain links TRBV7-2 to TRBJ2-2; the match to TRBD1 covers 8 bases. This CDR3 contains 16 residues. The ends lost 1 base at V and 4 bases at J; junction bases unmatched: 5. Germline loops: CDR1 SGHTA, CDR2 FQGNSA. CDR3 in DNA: TGTGCCAGCAGCTTAGGCAGGGGGCAGGTCACCGGGGAGCTGTTTTTT. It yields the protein CASSLGRGQVTGELFF.

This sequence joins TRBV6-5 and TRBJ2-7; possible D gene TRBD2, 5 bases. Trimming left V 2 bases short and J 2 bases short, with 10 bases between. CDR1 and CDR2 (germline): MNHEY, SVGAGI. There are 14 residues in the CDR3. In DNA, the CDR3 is TGTGCCAGCAGTTACGGAGGACTGCCCTACGAGCAGTACTTC. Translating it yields CASSYGGLPYEQYF.

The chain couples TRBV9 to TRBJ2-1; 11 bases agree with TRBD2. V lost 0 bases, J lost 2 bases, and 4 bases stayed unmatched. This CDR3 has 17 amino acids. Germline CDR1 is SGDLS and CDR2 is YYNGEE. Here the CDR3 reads CASSVATSGGPYNEQFF. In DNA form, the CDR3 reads TGTGCCAGCAGCGTAGCTACTAGCGGGGGACCCTACAATGAGCAGTTCTTC.

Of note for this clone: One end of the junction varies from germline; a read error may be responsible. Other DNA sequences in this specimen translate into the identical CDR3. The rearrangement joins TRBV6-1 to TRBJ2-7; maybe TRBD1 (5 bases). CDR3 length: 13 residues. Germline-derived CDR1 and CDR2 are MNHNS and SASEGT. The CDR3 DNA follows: TGCGCCAGCAGTTTCGACAGATCCTACGAGCAGTACTTC. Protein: CASSFDRSYEQYF.

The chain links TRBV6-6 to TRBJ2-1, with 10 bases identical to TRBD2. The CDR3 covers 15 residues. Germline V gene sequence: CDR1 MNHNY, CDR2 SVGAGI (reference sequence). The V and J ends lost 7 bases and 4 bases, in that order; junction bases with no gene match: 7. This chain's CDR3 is CASILSGGVYNEQFF. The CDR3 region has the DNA TGTGCCAGCATTCTAAGCGGGGGGGTGTACAATGAGCAGTTCTTC.

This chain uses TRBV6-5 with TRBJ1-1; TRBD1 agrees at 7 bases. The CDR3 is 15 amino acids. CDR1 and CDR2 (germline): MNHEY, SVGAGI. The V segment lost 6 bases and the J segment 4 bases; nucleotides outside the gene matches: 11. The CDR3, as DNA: TGTGCCAGCAGCCACGGGAATCAGGGGGGCACTGAAGCTTTCTTT. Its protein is CASSHGNQGGTEAFF.

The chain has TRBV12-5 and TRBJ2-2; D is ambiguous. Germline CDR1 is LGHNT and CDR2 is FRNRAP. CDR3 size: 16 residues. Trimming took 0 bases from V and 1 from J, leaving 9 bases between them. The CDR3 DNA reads TGTGCTAGTGGTTTGGTAAACGGTCGGAACACCGGGGAGCTGTTTTTT. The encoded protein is CASGLVNGRNTGELFF.

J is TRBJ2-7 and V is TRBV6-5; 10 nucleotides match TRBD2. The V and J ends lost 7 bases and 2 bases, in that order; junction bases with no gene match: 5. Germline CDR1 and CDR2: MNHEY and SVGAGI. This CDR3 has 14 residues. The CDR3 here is CASTRSGGAYEQYF. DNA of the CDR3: TGTGCCAGCACCAGAAGCGGGGGGGCCTACGAGCAGTACTTC.

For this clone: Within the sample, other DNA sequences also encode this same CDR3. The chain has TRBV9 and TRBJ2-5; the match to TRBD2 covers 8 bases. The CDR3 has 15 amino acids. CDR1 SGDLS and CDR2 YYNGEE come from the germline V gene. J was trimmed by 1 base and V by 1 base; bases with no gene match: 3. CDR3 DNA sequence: TGTGCCAGCAGCGTAAGCGGGGGAGCCCAAGAGACCCAGTACTTC. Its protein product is CASSVSGGAQETQYF.

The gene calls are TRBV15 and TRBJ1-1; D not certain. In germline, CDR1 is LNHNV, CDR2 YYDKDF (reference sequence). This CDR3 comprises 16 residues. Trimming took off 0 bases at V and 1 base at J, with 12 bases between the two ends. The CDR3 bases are TGTGCCACCAGCAGAGATAGCGGAAGAGGGAACACTGAAGCTTTCTTT. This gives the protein CATSRDSGRGNTEAFF.

The CDR3 sequence: CASSHRGGVEDQPQHF. The CDR3 nucleotides read TGCGCCAGCAGCCACCGAGGGGGGGTTGAGGATCAGCCCCAGCATTTT. The V call is TRBV4-1, the J call TRBJ1-5, with D possibly matching TRBD1 (6 bases). The CDR3 totals 16 residues. In germline, CDR1 is MGHRA, CDR2 YSYEKL. The germline V and J ends were trimmed by 3 bases and 5 bases, with 17 bases remaining between them.